A selection of T cell receptor beta chains follows, all from one sample in a study of CD8+ T cells in alopecia areata. Only in-frame clones appear in the TCRdb table, and some are missing; sequencing was by immunoSEQ multiplex PCR. This table holds around 270,000 clones, 58% found once. This material consisted of CD4+ T cells sorted from blood, taken at week 24, from a patient treated with tofacitinib. The receptors were gathered from a human donor with alopecia areata. The CDR3 runs from the conserved cysteine through the conserved F or W. D genes are given only for firm matches. Clone size is not always given. Where it is, it says once, few, many or a class for expanded clones.

CDR3 protein: CASSPPDRRSGANVLTF
CDR3 DNA: TGTGCCAGCAGCCCCCCGGACCGTCGCTCTGGGGCCAACGTCCTGACTTTC
D gene: -
clone size: -
J gene: TRBJ2-6
V gene: TRBV9

CDR3 protein: CASSQGTGDTGELFF
CDR3 DNA: TGTGCCAGCAGCCAAGGGACAGGGGACACCGGGGAGCTGTTTTTT
D gene: TRBD1
clone size: -
J gene: TRBJ2-2
V gene: TRBV14

CDR3 protein: CASSQTWGSYEQYF
CDR3 DNA: TGCGCCAGCAGCCAGACTTGGGGGTCCTACGAGCAGTACTTC
D gene: -
clone size: -
J gene: TRBJ2-7
V gene: TRBV5-1

CDR3 protein: CASSLGTSGTEAFF
CDR3 DNA: TGTGCCAGCAGCTTGGGGACTAGCGGGACTGAAGCTTTCTTT
D gene: -
clone size: -
J gene: TRBJ1-1
V gene: TRBV11-2

CDR3 protein: CASSPGTREDTQYF
CDR3 DNA: TGCGCCAGCAGCCCCGGGACTAGGGAGGATACGCAGTATTTT
D gene: TRBD2
clone size: few
J gene: TRBJ2-3
V gene: TRBV5-1

CDR3 protein: CAYTRTVPSYEQYF
CDR3 DNA: TGTGCCTACACTCGGACAGTGCCTAGCTACGAGCAGTACTTC
D gene: -
clone size: few
J gene: TRBJ2-7
V gene: TRBV30

CDR3 protein: CASSVEPGTSREQYF
CDR3 DNA: TGTGCCAGCAGCGTAGAACCTGGGACTAGTCGCGAGCAGTACTTC
D gene: TRBD2
clone size: -
J gene: TRBJ2-7
V gene: TRBV9

CDR3 protein: CASSPDRAPGANVLTF
CDR3 DNA: TGTGCCAGCAGCCCCGACAGGGCCCCTGGGGCCAACGTCCTGACTTTC
D gene: TRBD1
clone size: -
J gene: TRBJ2-6
V gene: TRBV14

CDR3 protein: CAISDPSGGQPYEQYF
CDR3 DNA: TGTGCCATCAGTGATCCTAGCGGGGGTCAACCCTACGAGCAGTACTTC
D gene: TRBD2
clone size: -
J gene: TRBJ2-7
V gene: TRBV10-3

CDR3 protein: CASSQRPSRETQYF
CDR3 DNA: TGCGCCAGCAGCCAAAGACCGTCACGTGAGACCCAGTACTTC
D gene: -
clone size: -
J gene: TRBJ2-5
V gene: TRBV4-1

CDR3 protein: CAGRKRGTDTQYF
CDR3 DNA: TGTGCCGGTCGCAAGCGGGGAACAGATACGCAGTATTTT
D gene: TRBD2
clone size: -
J gene: TRBJ2-3
V gene: TRBV30

CDR3 protein: CASKTGGGEQYF
CDR3 DNA: TGTGCCAGCAAAACAGGGGGTGGCGAGCAGTACTTC
D gene: TRBD1
clone size: few
J gene: TRBJ2-7
V gene: TRBV27

CDR3 protein: CASSDDRGRAEAFF
CDR3 DNA: TGTGCCAGCAGTGACGATAGGGGAAGGGCTGAAGCTTTCTTT
D gene: -
clone size: -
J gene: TRBJ1-1
V gene: TRBV25-1

CDR3 protein: CASSLDLVPQTQYF
CDR3 DNA: TGTGCCAGCAGCTTAGACCTGGTCCCCCAGACCCAGTACTTC
D gene: -
clone size: -
J gene: TRBJ2-5
V gene: TRBV11-2

CDR3 protein: CASSLADIETQYF
CDR3 DNA: TGTGCCAGCAGCTTGGCGGATATAGAGACCCAGTACTTC
D gene: -
clone size: -
J gene: TRBJ2-5
V gene: TRBV5-4

CDR3 protein: CAWSVARGRETQYF
CDR3 DNA: TGTGCCTGGAGTGTAGCCAGGGGCAGGGAGACCCAGTACTTC
D gene: -
clone size: -
J gene: TRBJ2-5
V gene: TRBV30

CDR3 protein: CASSVLASNEQFF
CDR3 DNA: TGTGCCAGCAGCGTACTAGCGTCGAATGAGCAGTTCTTC
D gene: -
clone size: few
J gene: TRBJ2-1
V gene: TRBV9

CDR3 protein: CAWRAGTMTLYGYTF
CDR3 DNA: TGTGCCTGGAGGGCCGGGACAATGACTTTATATGGCTACACCTTC
D gene: -
clone size: -
J gene: TRBJ1-2
V gene: TRBV30

CDR3 protein: CASSQFRSGRDTEAFF
CDR3 DNA: TGTGCCAGCAGCCAATTCAGGAGCGGGCGGGACACTGAAGCTTTCTTT
D gene: -
clone size: -
J gene: TRBJ1-1
V gene: TRBV14

CDR3 protein: CASSLSGGNQPQHF
CDR3 DNA: TGTGCCAGCAGCTTATCTGGTGGGAATCAGCCCCAGCATTTT
D gene: -
clone size: -
J gene: TRBJ1-5
V gene: TRBV7-2

CDR3 protein: CASSLGTAYSPLHF
CDR3 DNA: TGTGCCAGCAGCTTAGGGACAGCCTACTCACCCCTCCACTTT
D gene: TRBD1
clone size: -
J gene: TRBJ1-6
V gene: TRBV5-6

CDR3 protein: CASSLQGDYEQYF
CDR3 DNA: TGCGCCAGCAGCTTACAGGGCGACTACGAGCAGTACTTC
D gene: -
clone size: once
J gene: TRBJ2-7
V gene: TRBV5-1

CDR3 protein: CASSVNTDTQYF
CDR3 DNA: TGTGCCAGCAGCGTTAACACAGATACGCAGTATTTT
D gene: -
clone size: -
J gene: TRBJ2-3
V gene: TRBV9

CDR3 protein: CSVALVLKTDTQYF
CDR3 DNA: TGCAGCGTTGCGTTAGTTTTGAAGACAGATACGCAGTATTTT
D gene: -
clone size: -
J gene: TRBJ2-3
V gene: TRBV29-1

CDR3 protein: CASTELAQETQYF
CDR3 DNA: TGTGCCAGCACTGAGCTAGCTCAAGAGACCCAGTACTTC
D gene: -
clone size: -
J gene: TRBJ2-5
V gene: TRBV6-1

CDR3 protein: CSTGFVGTGELFF
CDR3 DNA: TGCAGCACAGGATTCGTAGGCACCGGGGAGCTGTTTTTT
D gene: -
clone size: -
J gene: TRBJ2-2
V gene: TRBV29-1

CDR3 protein: CATSREVGRATQETQYF
CDR3 DNA: TGTGCCACCAGCAGAGAGGTGGGCAGGGCCACCCAAGAGACCCAGTACTTC
D gene: -
clone size: -
J gene: TRBJ2-5
V gene: TRBV15

CDR3 protein: CSVTVETNEKLFF
CDR3 DNA: TGCAGCGTTACGGTTGAGACTAATGAAAAACTGTTTTTT
D gene: -
clone size: -
J gene: TRBJ1-4
V gene: TRBV29-1

CDR3 protein: CASSSGQGNQPQHF
CDR3 DNA: TGTGCCAGCAGCTCAGGACAGGGTAACCAGCCCCAGCATTTT
D gene: TRBD1
clone size: -
J gene: TRBJ1-5
V gene: TRBV7-2

CDR3 protein: CASSLGEFYEQYF
CDR3 DNA: TGCGCCAGCAGCTTGGGGGAATTCTACGAGCAGTACTTC
D gene: -
clone size: -
J gene: TRBJ2-7
V gene: TRBV5-1